The T cell receptor (beta chain) described here comes from a study of shared clonotypes between healthy human individuals. There are 17 residues in the CDR3. Per germline, CDR1 SGHNT and CDR2 YYREEE (reference sequence). The germline V and J ends were trimmed by 4 bases and 0 bases, with 14 bases remaining between them. Assay: immunoSEQ multiplex PCR; the TCRdb copy retains only in-frame clones and omits some. The table has 400,000 to 600,000 clones, 75% to 80% seen once; the top ten hold under 15%. This TCR derives from a woman in her thirties or forties in good health. Some clones in this sample may be carry-over from other donors' samples. This chain joins TRBV5-4 and TRBJ2-6; no firm D call. What was sequenced was PBMCs. In nucleotides, the CDR3 is TGTGCCAGCAGCATAGGTTACGTGTACTCTGGGGCCAACGTCCTGACTTTC. It encodes CASSIGYVYSGANVLTF.